This TCR beta chain was captured by sequencing in a study of CD8 T cells in ankylosing spondylitis. Study-wide results and limits: The study looked at matched synovial fluid samples from ankylosing spondylitis patients. Disease-linked clones were reported to be significantly enriched there. A subset of motif variants has previously been described in the synovial fluid and blood of reactive arthritis.

A note on this clonotype: Antigen: not known.

Construction of TCR beta libraries was performed using quantitative 5'-RACE with molecular barcodes. From the 5' RACE reads, TCRdb called clonotypes with MiXCR, one entry per CDR3 protein. This sample yields about 300,000 distinct CDR3 sequences, of which 20% are seen a single time; approximately 3.7% belongs to the top ten. Germline V gene lookup returns CDR1 MGHRA and CDR2 YSYEKL. Trimming removed 1 base from V and 10 bases from J, with 5 bases in between. The CDR3 is made up of 12 amino acids. Sequenced: blood, either unsorted or a sorted T cell fraction (not recorded which). V is TRBV4-1 and J is TRBJ1-6; D not certain. The clonotype comes from a female donor with ankylosing spondylitis or in good health (not recorded which). CDR3 in amino acids: CASSQVHSPLHF. The CDR3 DNA reads as TGCGCCAGCAGCCAAGTGCACTCACCCCTCCACTTT.